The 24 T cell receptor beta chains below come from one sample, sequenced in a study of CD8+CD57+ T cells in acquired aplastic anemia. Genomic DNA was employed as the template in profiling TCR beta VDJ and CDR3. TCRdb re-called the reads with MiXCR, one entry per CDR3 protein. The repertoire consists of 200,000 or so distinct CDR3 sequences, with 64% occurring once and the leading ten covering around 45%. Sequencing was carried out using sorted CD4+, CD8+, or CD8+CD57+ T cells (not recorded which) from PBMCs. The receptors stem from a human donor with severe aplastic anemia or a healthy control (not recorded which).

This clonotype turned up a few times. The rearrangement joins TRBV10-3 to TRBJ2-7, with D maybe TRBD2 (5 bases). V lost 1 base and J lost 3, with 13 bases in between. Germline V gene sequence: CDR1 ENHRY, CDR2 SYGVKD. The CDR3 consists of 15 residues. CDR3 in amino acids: CAISELKEGYYEQYF. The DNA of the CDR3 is TGTGCCATCAGTGAGTTGAAAGAGGGTTACTACGAGCAGTACTTC.

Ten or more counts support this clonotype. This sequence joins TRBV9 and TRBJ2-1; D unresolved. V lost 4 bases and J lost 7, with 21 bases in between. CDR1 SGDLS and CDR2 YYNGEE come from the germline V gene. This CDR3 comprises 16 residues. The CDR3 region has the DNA TGTGCCAGCAGCCCTCGATTAGAGCCCGTTCTAAATGAGCAGTTCTTC. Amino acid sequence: CASSPRLEPVLNEQFF.

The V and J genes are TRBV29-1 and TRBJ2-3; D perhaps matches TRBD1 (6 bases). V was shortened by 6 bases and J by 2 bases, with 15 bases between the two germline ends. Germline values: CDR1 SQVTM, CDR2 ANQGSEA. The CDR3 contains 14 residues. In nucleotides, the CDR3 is TGCAGCGTCACCTACAGGGTGGCCACAGATACGCAGTATTTT. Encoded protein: CSVTYRVATDTQYF.

The CDR3 DNA reads as TGTGCCAGCAGTTACTTTAGACAGGCCGAAGCTTTCTTT. This gives the protein CASSYFRQAEAFF. This sequence joins TRBV6-5 and TRBJ1-1, with D tentatively TRBD1 (6 bases). The CDR3 has 13 residues. Trimming pared 1 base from V and 8 bases from J, leaving 11 bases between. Germline CDR1 and CDR2: MNHEY and SVGAGI.

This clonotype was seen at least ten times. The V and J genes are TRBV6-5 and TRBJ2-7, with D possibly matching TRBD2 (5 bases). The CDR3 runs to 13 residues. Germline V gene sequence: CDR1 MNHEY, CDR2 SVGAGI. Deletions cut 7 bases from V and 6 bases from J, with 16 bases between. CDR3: CASNDDAGGEQYF. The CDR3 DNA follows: TGTGCCAGCAACGACGACGCAGGAGGCGAGCAGTACTTC.

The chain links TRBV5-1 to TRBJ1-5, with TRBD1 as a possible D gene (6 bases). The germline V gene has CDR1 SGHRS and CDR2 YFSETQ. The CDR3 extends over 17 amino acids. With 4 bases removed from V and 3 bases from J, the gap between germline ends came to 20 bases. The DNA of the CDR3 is TGCGCCAGCAGCCTGGGGGGGGCGCAGGGATACAATCAGCCCCAGCATTTT. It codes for CASSLGGAQGYNQPQHF. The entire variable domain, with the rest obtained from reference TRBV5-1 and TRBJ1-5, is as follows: KAGVTQTPRYLIKTRGQQVTLSCSPISGHRSVSWYQQTPGQGLQFLFEYFSETQRNKGNFPGRFSGRQFSNSRSEMNVSTLELGDSALYLCASSLGGAQGYNQPQHFGDGTRLSIL.

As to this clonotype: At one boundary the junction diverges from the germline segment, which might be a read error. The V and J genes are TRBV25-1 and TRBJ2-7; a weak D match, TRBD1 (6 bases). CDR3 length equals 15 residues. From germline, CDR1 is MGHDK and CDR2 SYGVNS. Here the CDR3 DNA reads TGTGCCAGCAGTCCCTCCGGGACACTTACCTACGAGCGGTACTTC. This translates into CASSPSGTLTYERYF.

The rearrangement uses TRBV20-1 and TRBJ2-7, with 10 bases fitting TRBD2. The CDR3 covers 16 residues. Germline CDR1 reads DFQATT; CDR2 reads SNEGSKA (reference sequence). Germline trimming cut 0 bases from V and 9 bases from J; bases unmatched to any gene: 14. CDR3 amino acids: CSARDLTGTSAFGQYF. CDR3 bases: TGCAGTGCTAGAGACTTAACCGGGACTAGCGCCTTTGGGCAGTACTTC.

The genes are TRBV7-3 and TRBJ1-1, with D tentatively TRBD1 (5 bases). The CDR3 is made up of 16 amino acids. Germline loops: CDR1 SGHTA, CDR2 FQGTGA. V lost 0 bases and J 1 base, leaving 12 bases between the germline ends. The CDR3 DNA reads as TGTGCCAGCAGCTTAACGGGGCAATCCCCGAACACTGAAGCTTTCTTT. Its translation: CASSLTGQSPNTEAFF.

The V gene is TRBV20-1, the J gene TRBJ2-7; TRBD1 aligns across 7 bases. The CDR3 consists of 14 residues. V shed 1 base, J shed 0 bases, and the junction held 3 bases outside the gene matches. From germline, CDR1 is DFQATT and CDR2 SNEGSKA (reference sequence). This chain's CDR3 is CSARVGDSSYEQYF. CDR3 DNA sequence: TGCAGTGCTAGAGTGGGGGACAGCTCCTACGAGCAGTACTTC.

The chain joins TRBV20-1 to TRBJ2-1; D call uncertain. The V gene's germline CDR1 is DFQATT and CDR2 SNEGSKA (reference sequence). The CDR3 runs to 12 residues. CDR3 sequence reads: CPLVDGDNEQFF. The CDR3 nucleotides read TGCCCTCTGGTGGACGGCGACAATGAGCAGTTCTTC.

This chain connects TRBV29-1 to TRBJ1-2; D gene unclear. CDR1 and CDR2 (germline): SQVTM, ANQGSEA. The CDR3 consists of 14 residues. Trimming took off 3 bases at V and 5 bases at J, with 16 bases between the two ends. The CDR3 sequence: CSVDGGQAGYGYTF. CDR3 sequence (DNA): TGCAGCGTTGACGGAGGTCAGGCTGGTTATGGCTACACCTTC. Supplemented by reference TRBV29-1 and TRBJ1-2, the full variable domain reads SAVISQKPSRDICQRGTSLTIQCQVDSQVTMMFWYRQQPGQSLTLIATANQGSEATYESGFVIDKFPISRPNLTFSTLTVSNMSPEDSSIYLCSVDGGQAGYGYTFGSGTRLTVV.

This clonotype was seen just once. The CDR3 DNA sequence: TGTGCCAGCGAGACAGGGGGTTGGGAGCAGTACTTC. Translating gives CASETGGWEQYF. The genes are TRBV2 and TRBJ2-7, with 9 nucleotides matching TRBD1. Germline lookup yields CDR1 SNHLY and CDR2 FYNNEI. There are 12 residues in the CDR3. V shed 8 bases, J shed 7 bases, and the junction held 6 bases outside the gene matches.

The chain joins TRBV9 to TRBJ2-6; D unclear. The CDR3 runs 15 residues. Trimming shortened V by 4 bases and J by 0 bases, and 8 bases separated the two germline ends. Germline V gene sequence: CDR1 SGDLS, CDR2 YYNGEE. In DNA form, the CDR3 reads TGTGCCAGCAGCACCTACAGCTCTGGGGCCAACGTCCTGACTTTC. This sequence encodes CASSTYSSGANVLTF.

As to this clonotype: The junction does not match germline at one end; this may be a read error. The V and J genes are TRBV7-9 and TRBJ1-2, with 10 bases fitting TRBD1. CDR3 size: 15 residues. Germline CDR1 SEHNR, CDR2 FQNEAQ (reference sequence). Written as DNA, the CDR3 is TGCGCCAGCAGCTCAAGACAGGGGGCTAATGTCGGCTACACCTTC. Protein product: CASSSRQGANVGYTF.

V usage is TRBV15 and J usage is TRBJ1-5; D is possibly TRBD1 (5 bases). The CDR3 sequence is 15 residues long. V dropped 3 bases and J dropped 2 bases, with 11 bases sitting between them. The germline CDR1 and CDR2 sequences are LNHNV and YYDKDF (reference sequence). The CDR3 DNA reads TGTGCCACCAGCAGGGCGGGGGAGGGCAATCAGCCCCAGCATTTT. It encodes CATSRAGEGNQPQHF.

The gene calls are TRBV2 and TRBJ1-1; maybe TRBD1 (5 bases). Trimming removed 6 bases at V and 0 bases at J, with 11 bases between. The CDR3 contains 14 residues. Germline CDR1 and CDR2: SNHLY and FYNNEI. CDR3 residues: CASRFQGMNTEAFF. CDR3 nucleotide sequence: TGTGCCAGCAGATTCCAGGGAATGAACACTGAAGCTTTCTTT. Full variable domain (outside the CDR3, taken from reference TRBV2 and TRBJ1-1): EPEVTQTPSHQVTQMGQEVILRCVPISNHLYFYWYRQILGQKVEFLVSFYNNEISEKSEIFDDQFSVERPDGSNFTLKIRSTKLEDSAMYFCASRFQGMNTEAFFGQGTRLTVV.

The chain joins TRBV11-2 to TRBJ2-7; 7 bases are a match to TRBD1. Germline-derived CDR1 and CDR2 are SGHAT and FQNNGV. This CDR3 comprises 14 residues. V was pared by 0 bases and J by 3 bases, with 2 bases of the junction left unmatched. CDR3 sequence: CASSLDAGGYEQYF. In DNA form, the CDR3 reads TGTGCCAGCAGCTTAGACGCAGGGGGCTACGAGCAGTACTTC.

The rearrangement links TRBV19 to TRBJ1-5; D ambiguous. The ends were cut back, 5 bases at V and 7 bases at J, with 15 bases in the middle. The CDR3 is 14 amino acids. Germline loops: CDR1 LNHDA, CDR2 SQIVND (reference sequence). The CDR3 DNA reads TGTGCCAGTAGTCACTGGGGTGTTAGCCAGCCCCAGCATTTT. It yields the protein CASSHWGVSQPQHF.

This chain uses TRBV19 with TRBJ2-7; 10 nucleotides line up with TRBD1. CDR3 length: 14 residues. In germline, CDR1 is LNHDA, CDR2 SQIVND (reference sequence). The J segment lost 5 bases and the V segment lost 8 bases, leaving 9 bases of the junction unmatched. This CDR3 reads CASRTGTGVDEQYF. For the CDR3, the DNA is TGTGCCAGTCGCACCGGGACAGGGGTCGACGAGCAGTACTTC.

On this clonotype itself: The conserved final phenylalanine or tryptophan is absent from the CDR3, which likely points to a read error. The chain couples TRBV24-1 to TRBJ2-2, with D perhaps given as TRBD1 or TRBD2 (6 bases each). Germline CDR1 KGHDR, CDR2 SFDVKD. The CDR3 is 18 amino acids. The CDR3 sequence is CVTSDYRGATPNTGELFS. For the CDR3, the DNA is TGTGTCACCAGTGACTATAGGGGGGCGACCCCGAACACCGGGGAGCTGTTTTCT.

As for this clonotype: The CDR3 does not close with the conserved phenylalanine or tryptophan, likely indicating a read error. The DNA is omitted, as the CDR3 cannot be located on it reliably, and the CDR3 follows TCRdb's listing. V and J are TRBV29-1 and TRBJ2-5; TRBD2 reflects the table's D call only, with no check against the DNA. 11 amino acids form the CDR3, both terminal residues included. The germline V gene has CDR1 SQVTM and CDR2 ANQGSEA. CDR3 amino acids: CSVEGLRELPP.

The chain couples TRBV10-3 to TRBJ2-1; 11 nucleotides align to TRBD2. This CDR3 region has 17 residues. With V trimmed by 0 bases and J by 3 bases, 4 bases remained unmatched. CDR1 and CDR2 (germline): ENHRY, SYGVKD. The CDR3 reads CAISESRLAGSYNEQFF. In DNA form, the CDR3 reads TGTGCCATCAGTGAGTCGAGACTAGCGGGGAGCTACAATGAGCAGTTCTTC.

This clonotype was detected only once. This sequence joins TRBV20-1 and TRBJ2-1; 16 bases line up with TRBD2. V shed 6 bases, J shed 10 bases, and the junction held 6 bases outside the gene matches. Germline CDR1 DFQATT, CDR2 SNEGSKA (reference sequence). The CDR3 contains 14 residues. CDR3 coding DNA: TGCAGTGCCGTGGGACTAGCGGGAGGGGGGGAGCAGTTCTTC. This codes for CSAVGLAGGGEQFF.